A selection of T cell receptor beta chains follows, all from one sample in a study of blood T cell repertoires in COVID-19. The table came from immunoSEQ multiplex PCR; TCRdb's copy has only in-frame clones and leaves some out. The profile shows about 190,000 clones, roughly nine tenths of them singletons. What was sequenced was peripheral blood. The receptors shown here come from a man aged 55-75 years with active or convalescent COVID-19. Each CDR3 is given without its conserved first and last residue.

V	J	CDR3
TRBV3-1/TRBV3-2	TRBJ1-1	ASSQVSGGLAF
TRBV29-1	TRBJ2-3	SVEGTSGGPTDTQY
TRBV6-5	TRBJ2-3	ASRRSGGGTDTQY
TRBV9	TRBJ1-2	ASSPRTGGGYGYT
TRBV29-1	TRBJ2-1	SVDPRTGWQF
TRBV6-5	TRBJ1-1	ASTGTRNTEAF
TRBV5-1	TRBJ2-2	ASSPLAGGNTGELF
TRBV7-9	TRBJ1-2	ASSSTQGGVEGYT
TRBV6-5	TRBJ1-5	ASSWDRGTDQPQH
TRBV2	TRBJ2-6	ASSDTGTGASGANVLT
TRBV11-2	TRBJ2-1	ASRRVGGVGNEQF
TRBV30	TRBJ1-6	AWSGRNNSPLH
TRBV3-1/TRBV3-2	TRBJ2-5	ASSEAGGQETQY
TRBV5-1	TRBJ2-1	ASSLSAGGSNEQF
TRBV3-1/TRBV3-2	TRBJ1-2	ASSQTGEGGYT
TRBV6-5	TRBJ1-4	ASSIRQYDGKLF
TRBV7-9	TRBJ2-7	ASSLEAGNSYEQY
TRBV27	TRBJ1-6	ASSLRQLNSPLH
TRBV11-3	TRBJ2-4	ARGRSLANDKNIQY
TRBV5-8	TRBJ1-3	ASSLGWGPGNTIY
TRBV18	TRBJ1-3	ASSPTGPNSGNTIY
TRBV24-1	TRBJ1-6	ATSDYWGRVKNSPLH
TRBV6-1	TRBJ1-5	ASSDRGLDNQPQH
TRBV6-1	TRBJ1-5	ASSERQGYQPQH
TRBV4-1	TRBJ2-3	ASRLRLAGGTDTQY
TRBV6-5	TRBJ2-7	ASRTGQGAYEQY
TRBV10-2	TRBJ2-3	ASSLTSGGAGDTQY